The present T cell receptor beta chain was sequenced within a study of PD-1 blockade in mismatch repair-deficient tumors. Across the study: Enrolled about 2013-2016, patients had progressing, pretreated mismatch repair-deficient cancers of approximately 13 types.

The protocol was immunoSEQ multiplex PCR, while the TCRdb copy is restricted to in-frame clones and leaves out a portion. The data show 70,000 to 90,000 clones, approximately 80% seen once. All patients were mismatch repair deficient, assessed by either PCR or immunohistochemistry. TCRs were sequenced from three patients responding to pembrolizumab. Comments on this clone: Its antigen remains unidentified.

V was shortened by 6 bases and J by 0 bases, with 15 bases between the two germline ends. There are 15 residues in the CDR3. The germline V gene has CDR1 MDHEN and CDR2 SYDVKM. Notes on the study in general: Rapid post-treatment expansion, then contraction, generally preceding radiologic response, marked tumor-resident clones.

The V call is TRBV28, the J call TRBJ2-7, with TRBD1 as a possible D gene (6 bases). Here the sequenced sample was peripheral blood, taken 44 weeks after starting pembrolizumab. The receptor was derived from an adult with mismatch repair-deficient cancer. The CDR3 sequence: CASSPRRGGSYEQYF. The CDR3 DNA reads TGTGCCAGCAGCCCTCGCAGGGGCGGCTCCTACGAGCAGTACTTC.